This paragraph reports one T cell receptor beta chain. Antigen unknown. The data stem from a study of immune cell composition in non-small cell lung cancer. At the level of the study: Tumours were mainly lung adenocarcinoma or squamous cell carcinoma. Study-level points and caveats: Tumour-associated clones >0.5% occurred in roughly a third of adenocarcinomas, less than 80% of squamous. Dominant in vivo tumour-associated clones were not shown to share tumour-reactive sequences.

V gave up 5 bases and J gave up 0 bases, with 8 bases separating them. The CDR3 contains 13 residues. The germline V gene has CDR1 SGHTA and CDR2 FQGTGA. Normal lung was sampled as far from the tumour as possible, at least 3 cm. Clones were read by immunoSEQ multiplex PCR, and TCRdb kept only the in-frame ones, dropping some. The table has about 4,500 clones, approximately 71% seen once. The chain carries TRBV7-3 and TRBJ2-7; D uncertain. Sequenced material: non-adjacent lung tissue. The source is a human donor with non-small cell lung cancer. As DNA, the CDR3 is TGTGCCAGCAGCCTCCAAAACTCCTACGAGCAGTACTTC. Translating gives CASSLQNSYEQYF.